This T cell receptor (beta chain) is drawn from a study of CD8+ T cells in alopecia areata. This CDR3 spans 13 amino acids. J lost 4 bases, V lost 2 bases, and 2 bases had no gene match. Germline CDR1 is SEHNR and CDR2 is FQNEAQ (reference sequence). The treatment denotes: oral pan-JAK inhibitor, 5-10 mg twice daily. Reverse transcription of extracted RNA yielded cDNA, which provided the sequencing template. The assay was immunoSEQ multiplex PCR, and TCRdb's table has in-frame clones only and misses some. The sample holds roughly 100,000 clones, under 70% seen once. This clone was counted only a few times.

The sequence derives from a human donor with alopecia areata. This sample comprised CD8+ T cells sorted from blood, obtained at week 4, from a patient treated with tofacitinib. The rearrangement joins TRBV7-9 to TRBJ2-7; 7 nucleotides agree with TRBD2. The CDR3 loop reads CASSLWEGYEQYF. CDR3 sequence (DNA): TGTGCCAGCAGCTTATGGGAGGGATACGAGCAGTACTTC. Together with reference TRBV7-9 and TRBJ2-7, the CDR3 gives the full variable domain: DTGVSQNPRHKITKRGQNVTFRCDPISEHNRLYWYRQTLGQGPEFLTYFQNEAQLEKSRLLSDRFSAERPKGSFSTLEIQRTEQGDSAMYLCASSLWEGYEQYFGPGTRLTVT.